The rows below give T cell receptor beta chains drawn from one sample of a study of T cell responses to AZD1222 COVID-19 vaccine. Here immunoSEQ multiplex PCR was the method, and the copy in TCRdb shows in-frame clones only, minus some. The table lists roughly 160,000 clones, 92% of them singletons. This material consisted of peripheral blood, taken 28 days after the second AZD1222 dose. The receptors were gathered from an adult who received the AZD1222 COVID-19 vaccine. Each CDR3 is given with its conserved first and last residue. The D gene is left open where the match is weak. Some rows mark clone size as missing; the rest say once, few, many or name a class of expanded clone.

d_call: NA
clone_size: NA
v_call: TRBV6-5
j_call: TRBJ2-7
cdr3_nt: TGTGCCAGCAGTTACTCGCTGGGGGGATACGAGCAGTACTTC
cdr3_aa: CASSYSLGGYEQYF

d_call: NA
clone_size: NA
v_call: TRBV12-5
j_call: TRBJ2-1
cdr3_nt: TGTGCTAGTGGTTTGCTAGGAGTGAGCAATGAGCAGTTCTTC
cdr3_aa: CASGLLGVSNEQFF

d_call: NA
clone_size: NA
v_call: TRBV7-6
j_call: TRBJ1-4
cdr3_nt: TGTGCCAGCAGCCCACATGAGGGGTTTGATTGGGAAAAACTGTTTTTT
cdr3_aa: CASSPHEGFDWEKLFF

d_call: NA
clone_size: once
v_call: TRBV15
j_call: TRBJ2-5
cdr3_nt: TGTGCCACCAGCAGAGATTCCGTCGGTATATGGGAGACCCAGTACTTC
cdr3_aa: CATSRDSVGIWETQYF

d_call: NA
clone_size: once
v_call: TRBV24-1
j_call: TRBJ2-3
cdr3_nt: TGTGCCACCAGTGGGGCTGCTCACCCATATACGCAGTATTTT
cdr3_aa: CATSGAAHPYTQYF

d_call: NA
clone_size: NA
v_call: TRBV5-5
j_call: TRBJ2-7
cdr3_nt: TGTGCCAGCAGCTTGCGTGCCGGTTCCTCCTACGAGCAGTACTTC
cdr3_aa: CASSLRAGSSYEQYF

d_call: NA
clone_size: NA
v_call: TRBV6-5
j_call: TRBJ2-3
cdr3_nt: TGTGCCAGCGGACCGGGATTCAGCATAGATACGCAGTATTTT
cdr3_aa: CASGPGFSIDTQYF

d_call: TRBD1
clone_size: NA
v_call: TRBV28
j_call: TRBJ1-6
cdr3_nt: TGTGCCAGCAGTTTAAGGGGGACAGGGTTTTCACCCCTCCACTTT
cdr3_aa: CASSLRGTGFSPLHF

d_call: NA
clone_size: NA
v_call: TRBV4-3
j_call: TRBJ2-1
cdr3_nt: TGCGCCAGCAGCTCCCCCACTTTGAATGAGCAGTTCTTC
cdr3_aa: CASSSPTLNEQFF

d_call: NA
clone_size: NA
v_call: TRBV6-5
j_call: TRBJ1-3
cdr3_nt: TGTGCGGCCCTTTTTGGGCCTGGAAACACCATATATTTT
cdr3_aa: CAALFGPGNTIYF

d_call: NA
clone_size: NA
v_call: TRBV19
j_call: TRBJ2-2
cdr3_nt: TGTGCCAGTAGTTCGGACCTAACAAACACCGGGGAGCTGTTTTTT
cdr3_aa: CASSSDLTNTGELFF

d_call: TRBD1
clone_size: NA
v_call: TRBV5-1
j_call: TRBJ2-5
cdr3_nt: TGCGCCAGCAGCACCGGGACAGGGGGTACAAGATTAGGCCAGTACTTC
cdr3_aa: CASSTGTGGTRLGQYF

d_call: NA
clone_size: once
v_call: TRBV7-9
j_call: TRBJ1-2
cdr3_nt: TGTGCCAGCAGCTTAGGGGGGCTGGGCAGGCCGAACTATGGCTACACCTTC
cdr3_aa: CASSLGGLGRPNYGYTF

d_call: NA
clone_size: NA
v_call: TRBV11-2
j_call: TRBJ2-5
cdr3_nt: TGTGCCAGCAGCCGGGAGACCCAGTACTTC
cdr3_aa: CASSRETQYF

d_call: NA
clone_size: NA
v_call: TRBV28
j_call: TRBJ1-2
cdr3_nt: TGTGCCAGCAGTTGGAACAGGGAAAAGGGCACCTTC
cdr3_aa: CASSWNREKGTF

d_call: TRBD1
clone_size: NA
v_call: TRBV18
j_call: TRBJ1-2
cdr3_nt: TGTGCCAGCTCACCCGCGGACAGGGAAGACTATGGCTACACCTTC
cdr3_aa: CASSPADREDYGYTF

d_call: TRBD2
clone_size: NA
v_call: TRBV7-9
j_call: TRBJ2-1
cdr3_nt: TGTGCCAGCAGCCTGGGGGCGGGAGGAGGGTATGAGCAGTTCTTC
cdr3_aa: CASSLGAGGGYEQFF

d_call: NA
clone_size: NA
v_call: TRBV7-9
j_call: TRBJ2-3
cdr3_nt: TGTGCCAGCAGCTTAGACCGTCCTAGCACAGATACGCAGTATTTT
cdr3_aa: CASSLDRPSTDTQYF

d_call: TRBD1
clone_size: NA
v_call: TRBV28
j_call: TRBJ1-6
cdr3_nt: TGTGCCAGCAGTCAACCGGGACAGGGGTATTCACCCCTCCACTTT
cdr3_aa: CASSQPGQGYSPLHF

d_call: NA
clone_size: NA
v_call: TRBV5-1
j_call: TRBJ2-7
cdr3_nt: TGCGCCAGCAGCGGTGGCAGCTCCTACGAGCAGTACTTC
cdr3_aa: CASSGGSSYEQYF

d_call: NA
clone_size: NA
v_call: TRBV4-1
j_call: TRBJ2-5
cdr3_nt: TGCGCCAGCAGCCAAGGGCGCCCCCAAGAGACCCAGTACTTC
cdr3_aa: CASSQGRPQETQYF

d_call: NA
clone_size: NA
v_call: TRBV12-3/TRBV12-4
j_call: TRBJ1-3
cdr3_nt: TGTGCCACCGCCGGGGGGTCTGGAAACACCATATATTTT
cdr3_aa: CATAGGSGNTIYF

d_call: NA
clone_size: NA
v_call: TRBV19
j_call: TRBJ1-1
cdr3_nt: TGTGCCAGTAGTCCGCCGGGCCTCGAAGCTTTCTTT
cdr3_aa: CASSPPGLEAFF

d_call: NA
clone_size: once
v_call: TRBV6-6
j_call: TRBJ1-1
cdr3_nt: TGTGCCAGCAGTCCCCTCCCTGAAGCTTTCTTT
cdr3_aa: CASSPLPEAFF

d_call: NA
clone_size: few
v_call: TRBV30
j_call: TRBJ2-7
cdr3_nt: TGTGCCTGGGACGGAGGGGGTGCCTACGAGCAGTACTTC
cdr3_aa: CAWDGGGAYEQYF

d_call: TRBD1
clone_size: NA
v_call: TRBV19
j_call: TRBJ2-7
cdr3_nt: TGTGCCAGTAGTATAGTGGGACAGGGGGCTTCCTACGAGCAGTACTTC
cdr3_aa: CASSIVGQGASYEQYF

d_call: NA
clone_size: NA
v_call: TRBV6-2/TRBV6-3
j_call: TRBJ1-1
cdr3_nt: TGTGCCAGCAGTCTCCGGCCGAACACTGAAGCTTTCTTT
cdr3_aa: CASSLRPNTEAFF

d_call: TRBD2
clone_size: NA
v_call: TRBV18
j_call: TRBJ2-3
cdr3_nt: TGTGCCAGCTCACTGACGGGAGGTAGCACAGATACGCAGTATTTT
cdr3_aa: CASSLTGGSTDTQYF

d_call: NA
clone_size: NA
v_call: TRBV5-1
j_call: TRBJ1-1
cdr3_nt: TGCGCCAGCAGCTTGACGGCCTCCCCGGGTACTGAAGCTTTCTTT
cdr3_aa: CASSLTASPGTEAFF

d_call: TRBD1
clone_size: NA
v_call: TRBV19
j_call: TRBJ1-4
cdr3_nt: TGTGCCAGTAGATCCCTTCCGGGACAGGGGGTCACTAATGAAAAACTGTTTTTT
cdr3_aa: CASRSLPGQGVTNEKLFF

d_call: NA
clone_size: NA
v_call: TRBV4-2
j_call: TRBJ2-7
cdr3_nt: TGTGCCAGCAGCCAAGAATCTAAGTTCGGTGGGACGACGAGGCCCTACGAGCAGTACTTC
cdr3_aa: CASSQESKFGGTTRPYEQYF

d_call: NA
clone_size: NA
v_call: TRBV28
j_call: TRBJ1-2
cdr3_nt: TGTGCCAGCAGTTTAAGGGCCCCTGGTTCTAACTATGGCTACACCTTC
cdr3_aa: CASSLRAPGSNYGYTF

d_call: NA
clone_size: few
v_call: TRBV19
j_call: TRBJ1-2
cdr3_nt: TGTGCCAGTAGTATCGCTCTCGGGGGATCCTCGTCCGGCTACACCTTC
cdr3_aa: CASSIALGGSSSGYTF

d_call: TRBD2
clone_size: NA
v_call: TRBV7-2
j_call: TRBJ2-7
cdr3_nt: TGTGCCAGCAGCTTAAGGGGACTAGCGGGGGGCCCTCAACTGTACTTC
cdr3_aa: CASSLRGLAGGPQLYF

d_call: NA
clone_size: NA
v_call: TRBV2
j_call: TRBJ1-6
cdr3_nt: TGTGCCAGCAGTGAAGCGCTTAGGTCCCTTTCACCCCTCCACTTT
cdr3_aa: CASSEALRSLSPLHF

d_call: NA
clone_size: NA
v_call: TRBV30
j_call: TRBJ2-5
cdr3_nt: TGTGCCTGGAGTAGGGATCTCGAGACCCAGTACTTC
cdr3_aa: CAWSRDLETQYF

d_call: TRBD2
clone_size: few
v_call: TRBV10-3
j_call: TRBJ2-7
cdr3_nt: TGTGCCATCAGTGAGGCGGGAGGGCCCTACGAGCAGTACTTC
cdr3_aa: CAISEAGGPYEQYF

d_call: NA
clone_size: once
v_call: TRBV27
j_call: TRBJ2-2
cdr3_nt: TGTGCCAGCAGCCCTGAGCTTGGGGGGCTGAACACCGGGGAGCTGTTTTTT
cdr3_aa: CASSPELGGLNTGELFF

d_call: NA
clone_size: NA
v_call: TRBV3-1/TRBV3-2
j_call: TRBJ2-4
cdr3_nt: TGTGCCAGCAGCCCCCAAGAGGGCATTCTGCGGGACATTCAGTACTTC
cdr3_aa: CASSPQEGILRDIQYF

d_call: NA
clone_size: few
v_call: TRBV4-1
j_call: TRBJ2-7
cdr3_nt: TGCGCCAGCAGCCAAGCCTCTAGCGAGATCTACGAGCAGTACTTC
cdr3_aa: CASSQASSEIYEQYF

d_call: NA
clone_size: NA
v_call: TRBV6-4
j_call: TRBJ2-3
cdr3_nt: TGTGCCAGCAGTGACGGAGGCACAGATACGCAGTATTTT
cdr3_aa: CASSDGGTDTQYF

d_call: NA
clone_size: NA
v_call: TRBV5-1
j_call: TRBJ1-4
cdr3_nt: TGCGCCAGCAGCTTGAGGACAGTTAATGAAAAACTGTTTTTT
cdr3_aa: CASSLRTVNEKLFF